This TCR beta chain was documented in a study of cytomegalovirus exposure and HLA in healthy donors. As for the study in general: A preliminary data release comprised 91 million or so unique TCRs obtained from HLA-typed donors. Study findings and constraints: There were fewer than 200 TCR beta chains listed as cytomegalovirus-associated.

Of note for this clone: Its antigen is undetermined. A far bigger clonotype differs at one base, so this is likely a read error.

The CDR3 loop spans 15 amino acids. Germline V gene lookup returns CDR1 SGHDN and CDR2 FVKESK. The ends lost 4 bases at V and 3 bases at J; junction bases unmatched: 0. The PCR had 60 Vbeta and 13 Jbeta primers. Assay used: immunoSEQ multiplex PCR; TCRdb lists only in-frame clones, some missing. Of some 77,000 clones listed, roughly three quarters are singletons. It was healthy bone marrow donors who served as donors. Sequencing was done on a sample of PBMCs. The receptor was isolated from a woman between 35 and 50 years old in good health and CMV-seropositive. The chain links TRBV14 to TRBJ2-2; TRBD2 aligns across 12 bases. The CDR3 loop is CASSRLAGDTGELFF. The CDR3 DNA reads as TGTGCCAGCAGCCGACTAGCGGGAGACACCGGGGAGCTGTTTTTT.